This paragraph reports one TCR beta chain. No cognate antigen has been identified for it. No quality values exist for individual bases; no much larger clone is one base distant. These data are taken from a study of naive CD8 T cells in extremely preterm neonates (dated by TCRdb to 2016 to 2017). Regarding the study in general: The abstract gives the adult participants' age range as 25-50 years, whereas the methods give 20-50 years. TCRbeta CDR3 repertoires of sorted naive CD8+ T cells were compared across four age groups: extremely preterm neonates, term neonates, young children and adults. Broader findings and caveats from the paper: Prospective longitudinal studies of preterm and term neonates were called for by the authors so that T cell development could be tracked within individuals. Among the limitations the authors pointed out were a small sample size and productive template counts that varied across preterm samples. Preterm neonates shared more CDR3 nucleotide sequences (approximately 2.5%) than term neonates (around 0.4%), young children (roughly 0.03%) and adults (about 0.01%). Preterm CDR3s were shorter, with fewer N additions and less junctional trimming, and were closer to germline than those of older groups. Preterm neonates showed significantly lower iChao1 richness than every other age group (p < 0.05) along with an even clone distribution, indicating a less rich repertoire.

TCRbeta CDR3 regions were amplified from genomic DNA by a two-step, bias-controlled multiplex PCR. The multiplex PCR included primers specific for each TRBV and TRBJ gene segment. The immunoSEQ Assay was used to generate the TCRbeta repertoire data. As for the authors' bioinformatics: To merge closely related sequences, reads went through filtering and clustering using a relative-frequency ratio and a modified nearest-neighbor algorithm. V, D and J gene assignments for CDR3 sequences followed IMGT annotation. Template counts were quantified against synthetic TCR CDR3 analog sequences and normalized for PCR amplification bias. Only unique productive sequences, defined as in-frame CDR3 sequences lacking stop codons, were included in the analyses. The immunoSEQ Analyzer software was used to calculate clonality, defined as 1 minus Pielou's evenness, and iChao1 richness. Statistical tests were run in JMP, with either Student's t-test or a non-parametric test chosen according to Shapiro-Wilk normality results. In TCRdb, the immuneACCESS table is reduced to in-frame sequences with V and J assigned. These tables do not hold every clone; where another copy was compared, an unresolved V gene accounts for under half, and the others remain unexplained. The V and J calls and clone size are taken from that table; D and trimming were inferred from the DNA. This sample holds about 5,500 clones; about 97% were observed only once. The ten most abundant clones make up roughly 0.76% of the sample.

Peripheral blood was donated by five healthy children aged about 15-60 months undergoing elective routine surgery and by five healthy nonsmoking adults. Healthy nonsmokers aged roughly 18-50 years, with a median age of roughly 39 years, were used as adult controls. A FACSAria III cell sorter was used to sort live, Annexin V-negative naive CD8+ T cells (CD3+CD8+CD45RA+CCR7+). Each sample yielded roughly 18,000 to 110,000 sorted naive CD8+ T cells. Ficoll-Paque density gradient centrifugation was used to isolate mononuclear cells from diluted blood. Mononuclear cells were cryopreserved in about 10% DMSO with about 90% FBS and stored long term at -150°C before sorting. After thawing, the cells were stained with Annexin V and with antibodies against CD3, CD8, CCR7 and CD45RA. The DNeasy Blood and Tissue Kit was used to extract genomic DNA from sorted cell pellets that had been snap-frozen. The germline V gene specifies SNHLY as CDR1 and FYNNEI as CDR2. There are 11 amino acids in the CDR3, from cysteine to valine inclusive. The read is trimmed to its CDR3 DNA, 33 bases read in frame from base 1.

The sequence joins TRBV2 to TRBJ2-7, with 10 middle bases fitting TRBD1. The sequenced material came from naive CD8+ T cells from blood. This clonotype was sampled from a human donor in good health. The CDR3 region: CASSVDRGLNV. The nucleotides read TGTGCCAGCAGCGTTGACAGGGGGCTGAACGTC.